This section outlines one T cell receptor beta chain sequence together with its context. Germline V gene lookup returns CDR1 MNHEY and CDR2 SVGAGI. V gave up 0 bases and J gave up 5 bases, with 19 bases separating them. This CDR3 is 18 amino acids long. This specimen comes from a study of patients and donors after allogeneic stem cell transplantation. Each CDR3 protein gets one entry after TCRdb re-called the RT-PCR reads with MiXCR. Found here are around 240,000 distinct CDR3 sequences, around an eighth of them singletons; the top ten hold under 14%. The receptor's source is a human donor who was either an allogeneic HSCT recipient or a stem cell or donor lymphocyte infusion donor (not recorded which). It is not recorded whose cells these are; they may come from a transplant donor. The chain joins TRBV6-5 to TRBJ2-2, with D perhaps matching TRBD1 or TRBD2 (6 bases each). Sequenced: blood, either unsorted or a sorted T cell fraction (not recorded which). CDR3 sequence reads: CASSYSEGTQKTTGELFF. The CDR3 DNA sequence: TGTGCCAGCAGTTACTCGGAGGGGACACAGAAAACGACCGGGGAGCTGTTTTTT.